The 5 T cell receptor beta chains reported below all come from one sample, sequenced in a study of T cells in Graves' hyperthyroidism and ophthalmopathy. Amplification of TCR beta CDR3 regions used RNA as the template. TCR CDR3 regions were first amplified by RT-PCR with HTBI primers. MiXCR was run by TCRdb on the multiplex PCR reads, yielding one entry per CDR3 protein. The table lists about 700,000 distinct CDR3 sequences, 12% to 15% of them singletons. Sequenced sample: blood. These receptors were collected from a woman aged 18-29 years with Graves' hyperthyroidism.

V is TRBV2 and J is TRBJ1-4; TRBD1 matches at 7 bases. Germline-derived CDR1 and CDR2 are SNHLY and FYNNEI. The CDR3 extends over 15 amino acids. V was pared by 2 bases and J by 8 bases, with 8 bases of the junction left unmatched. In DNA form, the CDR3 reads TGTGCCAGCAGTGAATACAGGGGAAGTGGCGAAAAACTGTTTTTT. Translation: CASSEYRGSGEKLFF.

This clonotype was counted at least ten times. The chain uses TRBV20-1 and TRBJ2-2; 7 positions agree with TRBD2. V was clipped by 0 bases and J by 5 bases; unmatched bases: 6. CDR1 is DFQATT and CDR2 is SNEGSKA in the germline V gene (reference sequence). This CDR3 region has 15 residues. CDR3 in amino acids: CSARDGDYRTGELFF. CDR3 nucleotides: TGCAGTGCTAGAGATGGGGACTATCGGACCGGGGAGCTGTTTTTT.

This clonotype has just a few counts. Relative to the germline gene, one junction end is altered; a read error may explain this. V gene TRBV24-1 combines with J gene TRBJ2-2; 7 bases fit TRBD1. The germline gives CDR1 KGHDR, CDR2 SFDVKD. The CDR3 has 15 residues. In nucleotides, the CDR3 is TGTGCCACCAGTGATCCCCAGGGGGTGGCCGGGGAGCTGCTTTTT. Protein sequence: CATSDPQGVAGELLF.

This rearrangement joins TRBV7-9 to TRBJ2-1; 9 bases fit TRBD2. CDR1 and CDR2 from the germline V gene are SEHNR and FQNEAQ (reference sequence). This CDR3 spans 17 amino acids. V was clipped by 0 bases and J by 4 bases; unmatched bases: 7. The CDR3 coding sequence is TGTGCCAGCAGCTTAGCGTCCGCGGGAGGGCCTTACAATGAGCAGTTCTTC. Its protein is CASSLASAGGPYNEQFF.

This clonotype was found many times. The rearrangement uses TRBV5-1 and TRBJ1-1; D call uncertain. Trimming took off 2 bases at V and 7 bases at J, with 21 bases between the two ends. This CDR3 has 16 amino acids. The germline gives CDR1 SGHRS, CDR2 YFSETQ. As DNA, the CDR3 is TGCGCCAGCAGCTTATCCCTGGAATCGGAGGCAGTTGAAGCTTTCTTT. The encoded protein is CASSLSLESEAVEAFF.